This TCR beta chain comes out of a study of shared clonotypes between healthy human individuals (dated by TCRdb to about 2020). About the full investigation: The cohort comprised two women and three men aged 18 to 49 years. Per donor, three plates each were used for CD4 naive and CD4 memory, two for CD8 naive, and one for CD8 memory. To estimate repertoire size and how much clonotype sharing occurs between individuals, the study deeply sequenced the blood TCR repertoires of 4 to 6 healthy adults. Between about 0.9 and 8.9 billion PBMCs per donor were obtained by leukapheresis. Different laboratories and diverse techniques were used to prepare libraries and sequence TCR repertoires, to increase sequencing depth and limit assay-specific biases.

On this clone itself: Its target antigen remains unknown. The record has no base qualities; no much larger clone is one base away.

Using the deep immunoSEQ assay, multiplex PCR amplified TCR CDR3 regions from genomic DNA. Genomic DNA extracted from each cell subset was distributed evenly over all wells of several immunoSEQ 96-well plates, and each plate served as one replicate. Each replicate PCR for sorted subsets received roughly 0.2 ug genomic DNA, equal to about 30,000 T cell genomes. Purified libraries were quantified with a Qubit 3.0 fluorometer, sized on a Bioanalyzer 2100, and re-quantified with the KAPA Library Quantification kit. Every immunoSEQ 96-well plate was sequenced on a separate single-read 150-cycle Illumina NextSeq 550 flow cell. For the original study's pipeline: Because the immunoSEQ output included only junctional sequences and no quality scores, the filtering could not be the same as the filtering used for full-length reads. Sequences were annotated with PyIR, a Python wrapper for IgBLAST v1.9, and V/J genes and CDR3 were assigned using IMGT germline references. Reads with weak V/J assignments (E-value above 1e-6), missing CDR3, stop codons, out-of-frame junctions, or ambiguous translated residues were removed. V3J clonotypes were defined as sequences sharing an identical inferred V gene, J gene, and CDR3 amino acid sequence. To compute the percentage overlap between repertoires, the number of shared unique clonotypes was divided by the size of the smaller repertoire. Richness of each repertoire was evaluated using RTK rarefaction, the Chao1 estimator, and Recon v2.1 estimates of unobserved clonotypes. Generation probabilities for all TCRbeta clonotypes obtained by the gDNA method from a handful of donors were computed using OLGA. This immuneACCESS table, as held by TCRdb, lists in-frame sequences with V and J called but not all clones. Of the missing ones, under half trace to an unresolved V gene in checked studies; the others have no known cause. Clonal size and the V and J genes are those of that table, whereas D and trimming came from the DNA. The sample table contains approximately 2.4 million clones; only one count was recorded for approximately 95% of them. The ten largest account for around 0.13% of the sample.

The CDR3 sequence holds 16 residues, the cysteine and phenylalanine included. The DNA shown is the 48-base CDR3, in frame from base 1. Relative to germline, V is 1 base shorter and J is 2 bases shorter, with 15 bases between their ends. According to the germline V gene, CDR1 reads SGHRS and CDR2 reads YFSETQ. What the authors observed across the whole study: Pairwise subsampling led to the expectation that sequencing depth would affect the degree of clonotype sharing among donors. Higher generation probabilities were observed for clonotypes shared by all four sorted-subset donors than for non-shared clonotypes. Sampling was restricted to blood, and TCR repertoires in tissue are likely to differ from TCR repertoires in blood. Across four donors, 5% to 6% of naive CD4, approximately 4% of naive CD8, roughly 2.3% of memory CD4, and over 0.35% of memory CD8 clonotypes were shared. Rarefaction of sorted-subset datasets indicated incomplete sequencing despite the large sequencing depth. Larger estimated clonotype richness was generally found for naive subsets than for memory subsets. The small number of donors limited the genetic and exposure-history diversity represented.

The donors were healthy, HIV-negative adults who had no recently reported acute infections or vaccinations. Every donor was a Caucasian adult residing in Nashville, Tennessee, USA. CD4+ T cells were enriched through magnetic negative selection, after which naive cells were positively selected on CD45RA and the remaining negative fraction served as the memory subset. Blood was collected by leukapheresis, and PBMCs were isolated by Ficoll-Histopaque density gradient centrifugation and then cryopreserved in liquid nitrogen vapor phase. Analytical flow cytometry was used to check the purity and quantity of every magnetically sorted T cell population. Genomic DNA was isolated from each sorted fraction and quantified by UV absorbance on a Nanodrop 2000c.

This receptor was obtained from a man aged 18 to 29 in good health. In this chain, TRBV5-1 is recombined with TRBJ1-2; the D gene is possibly TRBD1, with 6 bases matching. Sequencing was carried out using naive CD4+ T cells sorted from blood. Taken with the paper, the label for cell subset or site translates to: CD45RA+ positively selected. For the CDR3, the sequence is CASSLSGGKENYGYTF. Here is the DNA: TGCGCCAGCAGCTTGAGCGGGGGCAAGGAGAACTATGGCTACACCTTC.